Following are 21 T cell receptor beta chains from one sample sequenced in a study of cytomegalovirus exposure and HLA in healthy donors. PCR involved 60 Vbeta and 13 Jbeta primers. The assay was immunoSEQ multiplex PCR, and TCRdb's table has in-frame clones only and misses some. The sample contains fewer than 250,000 clones, 70% to 80% of which appear only once. Sequenced sample: PBMCs. The receptor set was obtained from a male donor in good health and CMV-seropositive.

The chain carries TRBV6-5 and TRBJ1-2, with D possibly TRBD1 on 6 matching bases. The V gene lost 8 bases and the J gene lost 2 bases, with 15 bases spanning the gap. Germline values: CDR1 MNHEY, CDR2 SVGAGI. The CDR3 runs 14 residues. CDR3 protein: CASRRSGANYGYTF. The CDR3, as DNA: TGTGCCAGCCGTCGATCAGGGGCCAACTATGGCTACACCTTC.

The chain links TRBV7-2 to TRBJ2-3; 7 bases match TRBD1. CDR3 length: 12 residues. Looked up from germline, CDR1 is SGHTA and CDR2 is FQGNSA. V lost 6 bases to trimming and J lost 6 bases; unmatched junction nucleotides: 3. CDR3 sequence reads: CASRLQGDTQYF. The CDR3 nucleotides read TGTGCCAGCAGACTACAGGGGGATACGCAGTATTTT.

This chain joins TRBV18 and TRBJ2-3; the D is unclear. Trimming took off 2 bases at V and 3 bases at J, with 9 bases between the two ends. This CDR3 region has 14 residues. Germline CDR1 KGHSH, CDR2 LQKENI. The CDR3 loop is CASSPSTGTDTQYF. The CDR3 DNA follows: TGTGCCAGCTCACCATCGACTGGAACAGATACGCAGTATTTT.

The chain joins TRBV9 to TRBJ2-7; a possible D gene is TRBD2 (6 bases). Trimming took off 0 bases at V and 4 bases at J, with 14 bases between the two ends. The V gene's germline CDR1 is SGDLS and CDR2 YYNGEE. The CDR3 loop spans 15 amino acids. CDR3: CASSVVGGSIYEQYF. In DNA, the CDR3 is TGTGCCAGCAGCGTAGTCGGGGGTTCCATTTACGAGCAGTACTTC.

CDR3 region: CATSRDSGREETQYF. Written as DNA, the CDR3 is TGTGCCACCAGCAGAGATTCTGGCAGGGAAGAGACCCAGTACTTC. V gene TRBV15 combines with J gene TRBJ2-5, with D perhaps TRBD1 (5 bases). This CDR3 region has 15 residues. CDR1 is LNHNV, CDR2 YYDKDF, per germline (reference sequence). With 0 bases removed from V and 3 bases from J, the gap between germline ends came to 11 bases.

The chain uses TRBV4-2 and TRBJ1-1; TRBD1 might be the D (5 bases). Germline V gene sequence: CDR1 LGHNA, CDR2 YNFKEQ. The CDR3 is 12 amino acids. V dropped 3 bases and J dropped 9 bases, with 11 bases sitting between them. The CDR3 spells CASSHTQVQAFF. Here the CDR3 DNA reads TGTGCCAGCAGCCACACACAGGTTCAAGCTTTCTTT.

The chain joins TRBV11-3 to TRBJ2-7, with 8 bases identical to TRBD1. This CDR3 spans 14 amino acids. The J segment lost 2 bases and the V segment lost 5 bases, leaving 5 bases of the junction unmatched. Germline CDR1 reads SGHNT; CDR2 reads YENEEA. The CDR3 DNA sequence: TGTGCCAGCAGCCCCCAGACAGGGGCCTACGAGCAGTACTTC. The encoded protein is CASSPQTGAYEQYF.

The chain couples TRBV30 to TRBJ1-5; 7 bases fit TRBD1. V lost 5 bases to trimming and J lost 3 bases; unmatched junction nucleotides: 4. Germline values: CDR1 GTSNPN, CDR2 SVGIG (reference sequence). The CDR3 totals 13 residues. The CDR3: CAWGDSSNQPQHF. The CDR3, as DNA: TGTGCCTGGGGGGACAGTTCCAATCAGCCCCAGCATTTT.

The V call is TRBV11-3, the J call TRBJ1-4; D remains ambiguous. Germline loops: CDR1 SGHNT, CDR2 YENEEA. Trimming stripped 1 base from V and 2 bases from J, with 17 bases between. The CDR3 length is 18 residues. CDR3 residues: CASSLVLEVEATNEKLFF. The CDR3 DNA reads TGTGCCAGCAGCTTAGTACTAGAGGTTGAGGCTACTAATGAAAAACTGTTTTTT.

For this clone: Sequence at one end of the junction differs from germline and may be a read error. The chain uses TRBV18 and TRBJ2-6; tentatively, D is TRBD2 (6 bases). This CDR3 spans 16 amino acids. Germline-derived CDR1 and CDR2 are KGHSH and LQKENI. The CDR3 loop reads CASSRTGEAGTNVLTF. CDR3 DNA sequence: TGTGCCAGCTCGCGCACCGGGGAGGCTGGGACCAACGTCCTGACTTTC.

The chain recombines TRBV7-2 with TRBJ1-2, with a possible D match to TRBD1 (5 bases). Germline V gene lookup returns CDR1 SGHTA and CDR2 FQGNSA. CDR3 length: 14 amino acids. Trimming took 5 bases from V and 3 from J, leaving 13 bases between them. Here the CDR3 DNA reads TGTGCCAGCAGCCCGAATGCAGGGTACTATGGCTACACCTTC. This codes for CASSPNAGYYGYTF.

This clone has a handful of counts. This sequence joins TRBV19 and TRBJ2-1; D gene unclear. This CDR3 is built from 15 residues. The V and J ends lost 7 bases and 0 bases respectively, with 13 bases between them. CDR1 is LNHDA, CDR2 SQIVND, per germline (reference sequence). CDR3 sequence (DNA): TGTGCCAGTACGGTAAGAGGTGGCTCCTACAATGAGCAGTTCTTC. Translating it yields CASTVRGGSYNEQFF.

V and J are TRBV6-5 and TRBJ1-4, with TRBD1 matching over 8 bases. This CDR3 is 14 amino acids long. Germline-derived CDR1 and CDR2 are MNHEY and SVGAGI. Unmatched junction bases numbered 7, after V lost 6 bases and J lost 7 bases. For the CDR3, the DNA is TGTGCCAGCAGCCTGACAGGGGCGGGTGAAAAACTGTTTTTT. Protein: CASSLTGAGEKLFF.

V and J are TRBV7-2 and TRBJ2-1; D may be TRBD1 (5 bases). Germline CDR1 and CDR2: SGHTA and FQGNSA. CDR3 length: 15 amino acids. V was trimmed by 1 base and J by 8 bases, leaving 15 bases between them. DNA of the CDR3: TGTGCCAGCAGCTTAGTGAAGAACAGGTTCCATGAGCAGTTCTTC. Amino acids: CASSLVKNRFHEQFF.

The gene calls are TRBV27 and TRBJ2-2; 9 bases match TRBD1. This CDR3 is 15 amino acids long. Germline assignment: CDR1 MNHEY and CDR2 SMNVEV (reference sequence). The V segment lost 9 bases and the J segment 1 base; nucleotides outside the gene matches: 6. The CDR3 bases are TGTGCCAGTAGGCCGGGACAGGGGAACACCGGGGAGCTGTTTTTT. Translating gives CASRPGQGNTGELFF.

CDR3 DNA sequence: TGCGCCAGCAGCCCCCGACAGGCCGCAACTAATGAAAAACTGTTTTTT. Its translation: CASSPRQAATNEKLFF. This sequence joins TRBV4-1 and TRBJ1-4, with a weak D call TRBD1 (6 bases). Germline CDR1 MGHRA, CDR2 YSYEKL. Trimming took 4 bases from V and 0 from J, leaving 12 bases between them. This CDR3 has 16 amino acids.

The chain employs TRBV9 and TRBJ2-3, with a tentative D call TRBD2 (6 bases). V lost 0 bases and J 4 bases, leaving 15 bases between the germline ends. This CDR3 is built from 16 residues. Germline CDR1 reads SGDLS; CDR2 reads YYNGEE. The CDR3 sequence is CASSVVGLLGPDTQYF. CDR3 bases: TGTGCCAGCAGCGTAGTTGGACTACTCGGTCCAGATACGCAGTATTTT.

V gene TRBV7-8 combines with J gene TRBJ1-6, with 8 bases matching TRBD1. The CDR3 spans 15 residues. The germline CDR1 and CDR2 sequences are SGHVS and FQNEAQ. Germline trimming cut 5 bases from V and 8 bases from J; bases unmatched to any gene: 8. The CDR3 protein is CASSPRTGLDSPLHF. The CDR3 nucleotides are TGTGCCAGCAGCCCAAGGACAGGGTTAGATTCACCCCTCCACTTT.

This chain joins TRBV7-2 and TRBJ1-2, with D perhaps TRBD1 (6 bases). This CDR3 comprises 14 residues. Germline loops: CDR1 SGHTA, CDR2 FQGNSA. V lost 2 bases and J 3 bases, leaving 10 bases between the germline ends. CDR3 coding DNA: TGTGCCAGCAGCTTATACGCAGGGGACTATGGCTACACCTTC. The encoded protein is CASSLYAGDYGYTF.

This chain joins TRBV2 and TRBJ2-7, with 7 bases lining up with TRBD1. CDR3 length equals 14 residues. Trimming took 8 bases from V and 0 from J; bases not matched to a gene: 7. Per germline, CDR1 SNHLY and CDR2 FYNNEI. In nucleotides, the CDR3 is TGTGCCAGCGAGAAGACAGGGTCCTCCTACGAGCAGTACTTC. This codes for CASEKTGSSYEQYF.

The chain has TRBV9 and TRBJ1-2, with 8 bases aligning to TRBD1. Losses at the gene ends were 2 bases for V and 0 bases for J; bases not matched to a gene: 6. This CDR3 has 16 residues. Germline V CDR1 and CDR2: SGDLS, YYNGEE. Here the CDR3 reads CASSVLGQGPNYGYTF. The CDR3 DNA follows: TGTGCCAGCAGCGTCCTAGGACAGGGACCTAACTATGGCTACACCTTC. The full variable domain, with the rest looked up from reference TRBV9 and TRBJ1-2, is DSGVTQTPKHLITATGQRVTLRCSPRSGDLSVYWYQQSLDQGLQFLIQYYNGEERAKGNILERFSAQQFPDLHSELNLSSLELGDSALYFCASSVLGQGPNYGYTFGSGTRLTVV.